The T cell receptor beta chain under discussion was sequenced for a study of T cell responses to AZD1222 COVID-19 vaccine. Study-level findings and limits: Recipients of AZD1222 seropositive at baseline numbered only 5 or 6. The CD4 TCRs associated with vaccination extended across spike and predominated at 160-218 and 743-854.

The data were produced by immunoSEQ multiplex PCR, yet TCRdb's version contains in-frame clones alone and is incomplete. The top ten clones hold approximately 1.6% of a sample with roughly 190,000 clones, approximately 91% of them seen once. As to this clone: Its antigen remains unidentified.

Second doses at about 4 or about 12 weeks were pooled. The starting material was peripheral blood, obtained 28 days after the second AZD1222 dose. The source is an adult who received the AZD1222 COVID-19 vaccine.

The CDR3 reads CASSTSTGPTEAFF. The CDR3 DNA sequence: TGTGCCAGCAGTACATCGACAGGACCCACTGAAGCTTTCTTT. The genes are TRBV6-5 and TRBJ1-1, with D possibly matching TRBD1 (6 bases). Germline values: CDR1 MNHEY, CDR2 SVGAGI. The CDR3 has 14 amino acids. Trimming removed 5 bases at V and 4 bases at J, with 14 bases between.